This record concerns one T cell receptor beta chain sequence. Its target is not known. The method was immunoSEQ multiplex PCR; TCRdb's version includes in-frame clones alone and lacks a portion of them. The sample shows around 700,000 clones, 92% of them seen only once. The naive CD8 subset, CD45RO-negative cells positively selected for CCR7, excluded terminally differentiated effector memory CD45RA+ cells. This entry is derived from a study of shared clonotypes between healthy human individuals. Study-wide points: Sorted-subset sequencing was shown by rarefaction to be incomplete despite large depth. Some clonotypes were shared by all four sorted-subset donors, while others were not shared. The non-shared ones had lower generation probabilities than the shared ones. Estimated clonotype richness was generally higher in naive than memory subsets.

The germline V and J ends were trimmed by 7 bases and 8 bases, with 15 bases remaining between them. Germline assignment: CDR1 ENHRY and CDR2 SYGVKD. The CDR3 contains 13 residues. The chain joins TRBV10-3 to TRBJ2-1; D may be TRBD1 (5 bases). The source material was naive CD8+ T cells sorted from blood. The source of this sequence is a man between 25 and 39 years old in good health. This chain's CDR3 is CAIKPGGADEQFF. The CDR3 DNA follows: TGTGCCATCAAGCCAGGTGGGGCGGATGAGCAGTTCTTC.